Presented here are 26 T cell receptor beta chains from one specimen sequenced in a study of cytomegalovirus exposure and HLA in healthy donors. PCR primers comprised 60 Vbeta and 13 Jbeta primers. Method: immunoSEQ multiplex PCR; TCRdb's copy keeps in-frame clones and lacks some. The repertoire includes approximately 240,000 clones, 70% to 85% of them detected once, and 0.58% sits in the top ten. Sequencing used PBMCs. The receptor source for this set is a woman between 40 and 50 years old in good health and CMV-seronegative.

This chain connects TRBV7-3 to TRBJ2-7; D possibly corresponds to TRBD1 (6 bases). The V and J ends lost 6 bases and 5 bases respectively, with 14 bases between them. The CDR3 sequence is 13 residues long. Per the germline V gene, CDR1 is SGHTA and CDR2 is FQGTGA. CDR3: CASRNSGGHEQYF. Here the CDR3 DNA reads TGTGCCAGCAGGAACAGTGGGGGCCACGAGCAGTACTTC.

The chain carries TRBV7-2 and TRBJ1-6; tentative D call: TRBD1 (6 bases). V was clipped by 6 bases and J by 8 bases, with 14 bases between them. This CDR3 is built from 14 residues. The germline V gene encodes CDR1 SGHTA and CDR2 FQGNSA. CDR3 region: CASSPGVSYSPLHF. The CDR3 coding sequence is TGTGCCAGCAGTCCAGGGGTGTCGTATTCACCCCTCCACTTT.

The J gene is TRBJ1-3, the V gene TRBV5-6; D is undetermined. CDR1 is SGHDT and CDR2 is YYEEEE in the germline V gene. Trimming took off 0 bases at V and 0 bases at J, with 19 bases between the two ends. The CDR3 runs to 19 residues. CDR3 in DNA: TGTGCCAGCAGCTTGGCATCGCCGGGAGCCTGGAGCTCTGGAAACACCATATATTTT. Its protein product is CASSLASPGAWSSGNTIYF.

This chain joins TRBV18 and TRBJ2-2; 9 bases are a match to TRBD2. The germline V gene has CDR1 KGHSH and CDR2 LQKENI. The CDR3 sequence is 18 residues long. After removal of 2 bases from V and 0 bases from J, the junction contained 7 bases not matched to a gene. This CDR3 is CASSPSVPSGANTGELFF. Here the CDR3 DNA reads TGTGCCAGCTCACCATCCGTTCCTAGCGGGGCGAACACCGGGGAGCTGTTTTTT.

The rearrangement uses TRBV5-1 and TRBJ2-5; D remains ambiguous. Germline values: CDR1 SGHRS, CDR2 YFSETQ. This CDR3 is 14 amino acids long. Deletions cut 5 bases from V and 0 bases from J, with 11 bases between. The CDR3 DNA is TGCGCCAGCAGTTCCGACACGTACCAAGAGACCCAGTACTTC. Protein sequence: CASSSDTYQETQYF. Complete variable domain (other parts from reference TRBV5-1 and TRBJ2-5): KAGVTQTPRYLIKTRGQQVTLSCSPISGHRSVSWYQQTPGQGLQFLFEYFSETQRNKGNFPGRFSGRQFSNSRSEMNVSTLELGDSALYLCASSSDTYQETQYFGPGTRLLVL.

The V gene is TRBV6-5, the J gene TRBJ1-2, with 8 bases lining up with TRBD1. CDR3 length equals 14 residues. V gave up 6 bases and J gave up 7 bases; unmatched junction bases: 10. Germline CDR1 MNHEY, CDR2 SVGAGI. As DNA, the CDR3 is TGTGCCAGCAGCTTCTTTGGACAGGGTAGTGGCTACACCTTC. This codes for CASSFFGQGSGYTF.

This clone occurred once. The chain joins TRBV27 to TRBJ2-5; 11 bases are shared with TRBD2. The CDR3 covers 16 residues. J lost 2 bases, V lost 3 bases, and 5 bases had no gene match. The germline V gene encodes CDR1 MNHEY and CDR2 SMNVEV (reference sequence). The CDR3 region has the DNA TGTGCCAGCAGTTTCACCCGACTAGCGGGGCAAGAGACCCAGTACTTC. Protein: CASSFTRLAGQETQYF.

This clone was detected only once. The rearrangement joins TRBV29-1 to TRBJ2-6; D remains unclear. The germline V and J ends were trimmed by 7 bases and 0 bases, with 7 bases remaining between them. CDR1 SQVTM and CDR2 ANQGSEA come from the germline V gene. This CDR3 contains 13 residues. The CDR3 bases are TGCAGCGCATCGAGCTCTGGGGCCAACGTCCTGACTTTC. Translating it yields CSASSSGANVLTF.

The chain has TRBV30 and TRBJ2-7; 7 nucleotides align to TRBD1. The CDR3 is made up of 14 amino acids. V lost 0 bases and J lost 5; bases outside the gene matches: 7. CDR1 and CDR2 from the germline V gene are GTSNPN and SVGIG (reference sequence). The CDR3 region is CAWSVGTASNEQYF. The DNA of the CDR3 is TGTGCCTGGAGTGTTGGGACAGCTTCGAACGAGCAGTACTTC.

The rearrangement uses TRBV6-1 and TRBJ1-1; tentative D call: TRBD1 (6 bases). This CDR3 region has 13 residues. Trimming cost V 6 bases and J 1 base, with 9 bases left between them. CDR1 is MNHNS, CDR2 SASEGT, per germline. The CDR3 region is CASSRQENTEAFF. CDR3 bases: TGTGCCAGCAGCCGACAGGAGAACACTGAAGCTTTCTTT.

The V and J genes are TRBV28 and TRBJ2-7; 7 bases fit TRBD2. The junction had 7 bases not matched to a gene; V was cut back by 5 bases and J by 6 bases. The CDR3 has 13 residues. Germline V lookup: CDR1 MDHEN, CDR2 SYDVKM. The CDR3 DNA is TGTGCCAGCAGTGTATTGGGGGGGACCGAGCAGTACTTC. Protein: CASSVLGGTEQYF.

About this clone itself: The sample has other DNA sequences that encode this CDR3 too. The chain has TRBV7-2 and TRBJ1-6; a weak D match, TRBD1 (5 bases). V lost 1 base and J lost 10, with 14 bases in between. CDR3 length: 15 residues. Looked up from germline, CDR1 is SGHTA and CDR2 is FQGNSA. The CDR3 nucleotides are TGTGCCAGCAGCTTAGGGGGGGGTTACGGGTCACCCCTCCACTTT. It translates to CASSLGGGYGSPLHF.

CDR3 in amino acids: CASSPEDRANTEAFF. The CDR3 DNA is TGTGCCAGCTCACCCGAGGACAGGGCTAACACTGAAGCTTTCTTT. The chain has TRBV18 and TRBJ1-1, with 8 bases that match TRBD1. The CDR3 length is 15 residues. Germline V gene data show CDR1 as KGHSH and CDR2 as LQKENI. After removal of 3 bases from V and 2 bases from J, the junction contained 5 bases not matched to a gene.

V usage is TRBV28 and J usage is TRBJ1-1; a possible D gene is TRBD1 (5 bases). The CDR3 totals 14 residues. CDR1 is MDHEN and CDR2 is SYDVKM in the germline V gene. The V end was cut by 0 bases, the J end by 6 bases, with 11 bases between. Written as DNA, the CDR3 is TGTGCCAGCAGTTTATGGGACACCCGAGCTGAAGCTTTCTTT. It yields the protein CASSLWDTRAEAFF.

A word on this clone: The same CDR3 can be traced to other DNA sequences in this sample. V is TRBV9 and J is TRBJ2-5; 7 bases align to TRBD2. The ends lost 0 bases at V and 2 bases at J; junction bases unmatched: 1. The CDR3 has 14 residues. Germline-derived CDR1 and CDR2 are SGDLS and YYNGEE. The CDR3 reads CASSVAGGQETQYF. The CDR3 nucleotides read TGTGCCAGCAGCGTAGCGGGGGGTCAAGAGACCCAGTACTTC.

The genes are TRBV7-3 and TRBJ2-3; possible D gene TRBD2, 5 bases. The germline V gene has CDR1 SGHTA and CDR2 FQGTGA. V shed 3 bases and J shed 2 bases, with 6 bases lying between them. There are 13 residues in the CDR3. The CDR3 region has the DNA TGTGCCAGCAGCTTGGACTTCACAGATACGCAGTATTTT. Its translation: CASSLDFTDTQYF.

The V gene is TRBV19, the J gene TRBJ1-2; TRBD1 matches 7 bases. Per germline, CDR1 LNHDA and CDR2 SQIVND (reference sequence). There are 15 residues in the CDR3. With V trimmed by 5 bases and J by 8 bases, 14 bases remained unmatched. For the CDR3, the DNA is TGTGCCAGTAGTCACAGGGGACTGATGGTTAAGGGCTACACCTTC. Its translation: CASSHRGLMVKGYTF.

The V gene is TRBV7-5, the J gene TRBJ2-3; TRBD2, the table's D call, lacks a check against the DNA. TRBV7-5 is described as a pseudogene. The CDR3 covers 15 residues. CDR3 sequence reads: CARSLPAEGTDTQYF. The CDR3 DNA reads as TGTGCCAGAAGCTTACCTGCGGAAGGCACAGATACGCAGTATTTT.

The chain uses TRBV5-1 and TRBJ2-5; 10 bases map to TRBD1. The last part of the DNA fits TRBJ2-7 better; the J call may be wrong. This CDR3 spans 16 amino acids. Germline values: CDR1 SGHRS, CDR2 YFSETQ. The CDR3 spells CASSLTGTGDFYEQYF. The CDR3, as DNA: TGCGCCAGCAGCTTAACCGGGACAGGGGACTTCTACGAGCAGTACTTC.

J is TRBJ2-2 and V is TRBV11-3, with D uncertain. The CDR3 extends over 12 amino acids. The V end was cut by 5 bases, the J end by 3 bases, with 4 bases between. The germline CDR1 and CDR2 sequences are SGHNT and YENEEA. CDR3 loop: CASSQYTGELFF. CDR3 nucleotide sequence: TGTGCCAGCAGCCAATACACCGGGGAGCTGTTTTTT.

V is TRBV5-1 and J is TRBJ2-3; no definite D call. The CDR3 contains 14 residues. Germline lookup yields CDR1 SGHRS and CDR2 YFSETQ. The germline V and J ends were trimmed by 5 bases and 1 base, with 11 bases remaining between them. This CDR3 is CASRLFVGTDTQYF. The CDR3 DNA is TGCGCCAGCAGACTTTTTGTTGGCACAGATACGCAGTATTTT.

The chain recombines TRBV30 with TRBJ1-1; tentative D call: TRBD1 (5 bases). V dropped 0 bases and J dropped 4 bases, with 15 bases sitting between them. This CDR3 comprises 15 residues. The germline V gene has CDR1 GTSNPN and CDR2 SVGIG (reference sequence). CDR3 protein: CAWSVRAGAGTEAFF. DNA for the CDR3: TGTGCCTGGAGTGTACGGGCTGGGGCAGGCACTGAAGCTTTCTTT.

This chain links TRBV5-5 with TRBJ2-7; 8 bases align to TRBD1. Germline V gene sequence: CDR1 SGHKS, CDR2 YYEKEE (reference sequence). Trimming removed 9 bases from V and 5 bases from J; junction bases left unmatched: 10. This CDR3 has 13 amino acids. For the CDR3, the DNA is TGTGCCACCGCCCTGGACAGGGACCACGAGCAGTACTTC. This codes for CATALDRDHEQYF.

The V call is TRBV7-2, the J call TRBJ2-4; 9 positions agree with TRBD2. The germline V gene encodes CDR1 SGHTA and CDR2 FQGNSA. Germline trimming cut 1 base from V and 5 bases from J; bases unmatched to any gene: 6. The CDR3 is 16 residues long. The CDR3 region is CASSLGRGGLENIQYF. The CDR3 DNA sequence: TGTGCCAGCAGCTTAGGGCGGGGGGGCCTGGAAAACATTCAGTACTTC.

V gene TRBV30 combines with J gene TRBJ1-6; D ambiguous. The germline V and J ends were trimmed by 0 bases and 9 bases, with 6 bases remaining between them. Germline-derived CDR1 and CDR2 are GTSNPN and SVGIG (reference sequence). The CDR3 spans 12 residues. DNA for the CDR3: TGTGCCTGGAGTGTTTCCGGTTCACCCCTCCACTTT. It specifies CAWSVSGSPLHF.

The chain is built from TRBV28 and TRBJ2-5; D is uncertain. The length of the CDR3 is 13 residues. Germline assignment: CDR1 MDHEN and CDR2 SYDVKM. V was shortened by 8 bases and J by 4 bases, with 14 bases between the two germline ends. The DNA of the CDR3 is TGTGCCAGCGCCGCAGCAGCGACAGAGACCCAGTACTTC. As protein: CASAAAATETQYF.